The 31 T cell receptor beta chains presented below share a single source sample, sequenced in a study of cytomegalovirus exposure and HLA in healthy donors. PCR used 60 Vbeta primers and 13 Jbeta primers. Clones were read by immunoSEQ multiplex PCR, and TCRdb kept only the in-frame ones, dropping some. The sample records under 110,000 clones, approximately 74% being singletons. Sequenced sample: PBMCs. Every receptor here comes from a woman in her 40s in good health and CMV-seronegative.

Written as DNA, the CDR3 is TGTGCCAGCAGCGTTAACGGGGGGTCGAACACCGGGGAGCTGTTTTTT. This translates into CASSVNGGSNTGELFF. The V gene is TRBV9, the J gene TRBJ2-2; 7 positions agree with TRBD2. This CDR3 has 16 amino acids. Germline V CDR1 and CDR2: SGDLS, YYNGEE. The V and J ends lost 2 bases and 0 bases, in that order; junction bases with no gene match: 4.

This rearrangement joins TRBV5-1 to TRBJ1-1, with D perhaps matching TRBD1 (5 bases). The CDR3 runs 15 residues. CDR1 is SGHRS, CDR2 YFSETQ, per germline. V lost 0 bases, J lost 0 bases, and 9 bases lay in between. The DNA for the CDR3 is TGCGCCAGCAGCTTGGCCAGGGCCATGAACACTGAAGCTTTCTTT. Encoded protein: CASSLARAMNTEAFF.

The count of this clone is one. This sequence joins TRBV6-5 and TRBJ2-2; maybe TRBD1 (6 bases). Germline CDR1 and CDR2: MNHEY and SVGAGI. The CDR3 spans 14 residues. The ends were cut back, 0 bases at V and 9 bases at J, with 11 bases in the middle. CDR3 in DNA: TGTGCCAGCAGTTACTCCACAGGGATCCGGGAGCTGTTTTTT. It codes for CASSYSTGIRELFF.

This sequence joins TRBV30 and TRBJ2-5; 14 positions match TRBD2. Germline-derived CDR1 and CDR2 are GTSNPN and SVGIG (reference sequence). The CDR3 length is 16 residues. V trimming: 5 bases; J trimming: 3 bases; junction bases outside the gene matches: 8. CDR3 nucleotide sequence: TGTGCCTGGTGGAATCCGGGACTAGCGGGAGAAGAGACCCAGTACTTC. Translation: CAWWNPGLAGEETQYF.

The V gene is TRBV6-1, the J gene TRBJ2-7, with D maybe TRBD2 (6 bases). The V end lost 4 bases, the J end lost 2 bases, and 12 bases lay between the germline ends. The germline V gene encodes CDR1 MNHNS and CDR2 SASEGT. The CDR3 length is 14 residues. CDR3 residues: CASSAGLGPYEQYF. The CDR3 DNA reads TGTGCCAGCAGTGCGGGACTGGGCCCCTACGAGCAGTACTTC.

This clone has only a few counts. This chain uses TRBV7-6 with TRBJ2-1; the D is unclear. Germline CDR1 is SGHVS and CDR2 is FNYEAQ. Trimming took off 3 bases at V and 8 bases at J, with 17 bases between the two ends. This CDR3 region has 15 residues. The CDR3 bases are TGTGCCAGCAGCTTCCATCGGCAGGAAATCTATGAGCAGTTCTTC. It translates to CASSFHRQEIYEQFF.

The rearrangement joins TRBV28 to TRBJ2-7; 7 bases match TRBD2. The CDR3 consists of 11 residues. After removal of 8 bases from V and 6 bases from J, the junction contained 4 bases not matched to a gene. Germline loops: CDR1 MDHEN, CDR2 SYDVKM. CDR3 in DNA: TGTGCCAGCTCGGGAGGACGCGAGCAGTACTTC. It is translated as CASSGGREQYF.

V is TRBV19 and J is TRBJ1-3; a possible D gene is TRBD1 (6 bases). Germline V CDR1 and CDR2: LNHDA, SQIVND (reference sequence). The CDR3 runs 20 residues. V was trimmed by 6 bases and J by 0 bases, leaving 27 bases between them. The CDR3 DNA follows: TGTGCCAGTAGCGGATCTGGGGCGGATCGGGACACTCTCTCTGGAAACACCATATATTTT. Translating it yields CASSGSGADRDTLSGNTIYF.

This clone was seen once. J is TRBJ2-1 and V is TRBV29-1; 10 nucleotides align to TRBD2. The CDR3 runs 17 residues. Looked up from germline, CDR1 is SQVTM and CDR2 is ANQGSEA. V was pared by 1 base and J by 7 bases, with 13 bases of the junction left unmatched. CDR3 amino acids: CSVEGRTSGIVGNEQFF. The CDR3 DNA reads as TGCAGCGTTGAAGGTAGAACTAGCGGGATTGTGGGGAATGAGCAGTTCTTC.

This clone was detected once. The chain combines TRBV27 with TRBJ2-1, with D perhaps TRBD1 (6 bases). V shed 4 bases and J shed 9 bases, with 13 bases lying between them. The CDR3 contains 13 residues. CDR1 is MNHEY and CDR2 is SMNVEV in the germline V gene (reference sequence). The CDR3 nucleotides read TGTGCCAGCAGTTCGACCAACAGGGTTGAGCAGTTCTTC. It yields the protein CASSSTNRVEQFF.

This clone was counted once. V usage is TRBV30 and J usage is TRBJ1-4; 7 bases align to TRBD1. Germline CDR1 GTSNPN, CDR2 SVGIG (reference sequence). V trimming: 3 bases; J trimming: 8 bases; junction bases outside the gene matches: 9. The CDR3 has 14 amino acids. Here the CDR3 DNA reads TGTGCCTGGAGGACGGAGGCAGGGGGAGAAAAACTGTTTTTT. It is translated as CAWRTEAGGEKLFF.

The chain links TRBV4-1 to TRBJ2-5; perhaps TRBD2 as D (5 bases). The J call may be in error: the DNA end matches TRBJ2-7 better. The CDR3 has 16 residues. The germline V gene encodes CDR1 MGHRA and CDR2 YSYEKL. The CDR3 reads CASSQDAAGPSYEQYF. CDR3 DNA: TGCGCCAGCAGCCAAGATGCGGCGGGCCCCTCCTACGAGCAGTACTTC.

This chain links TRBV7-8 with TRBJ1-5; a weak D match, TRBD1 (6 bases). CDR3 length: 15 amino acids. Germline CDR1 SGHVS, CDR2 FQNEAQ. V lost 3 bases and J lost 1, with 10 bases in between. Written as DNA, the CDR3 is TGTGCCAGCAGCTTGGGACAACGGAGCAATCAGCCCCAGCATTTT. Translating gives CASSLGQRSNQPQHF.

The CDR3 is CASSIGAGYSYEQYF. For the CDR3, the DNA is TGTGCCAGTAGTATAGGGGCAGGGTATTCCTACGAGCAGTACTTC. The genes are TRBV19 and TRBJ2-7, with D tentatively TRBD1 (5 bases). Trimming left V 1 base short and J 1 base short, with 11 bases between. The length of the CDR3 is 15 residues. Germline V CDR1 and CDR2: LNHDA, SQIVND (reference sequence). Drawing the rest from reference TRBV19 and TRBJ2-7, the complete variable domain is DGGITQSPKYLFRKEGQNVTLSCEQNLNHDAMYWYRQDPGQGLRLIYYSQIVNDFQKGDIAEGYSVSREKKESFPLTVTSAQKNPTAFYLCASSIGAGYSYEQYFGPGTRLTVT.

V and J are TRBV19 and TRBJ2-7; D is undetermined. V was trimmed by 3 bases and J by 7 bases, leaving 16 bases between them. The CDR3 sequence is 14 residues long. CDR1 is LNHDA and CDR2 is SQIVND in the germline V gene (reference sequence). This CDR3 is CASSMGEAPWEQYF. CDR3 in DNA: TGTGCCAGTAGTATGGGTGAGGCGCCTTGGGAGCAGTACTTC.

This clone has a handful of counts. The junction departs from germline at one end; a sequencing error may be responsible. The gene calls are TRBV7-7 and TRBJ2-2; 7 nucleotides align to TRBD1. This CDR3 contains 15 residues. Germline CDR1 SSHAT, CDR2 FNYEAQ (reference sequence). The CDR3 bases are TGTGCTAGCAGCTCGCGACAGGGAAAGACCGGGGAGCTGTTTTTT. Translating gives CASSSRQGKTGELFF. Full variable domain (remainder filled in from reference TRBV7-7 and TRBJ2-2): GAGVSQSPRYKVTKRGQDVTLRCDPISSHATLYWYQQALGQGPEFLTYFNYEAQPDKSGLPSDRFSAERPEGSISTLTIQRTEQRDSAMYRCASSSRQGKTGELFFGEGSRLTVL.

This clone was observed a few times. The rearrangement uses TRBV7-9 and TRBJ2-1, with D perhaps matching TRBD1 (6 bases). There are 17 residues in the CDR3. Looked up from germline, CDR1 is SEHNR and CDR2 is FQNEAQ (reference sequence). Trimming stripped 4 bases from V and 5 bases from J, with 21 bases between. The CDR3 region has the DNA TGTGCCAGCAGCTCCTCACTTTGGGGGCCTTCCGACAATGAGCAGTTCTTC. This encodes CASSSSLWGPSDNEQFF.

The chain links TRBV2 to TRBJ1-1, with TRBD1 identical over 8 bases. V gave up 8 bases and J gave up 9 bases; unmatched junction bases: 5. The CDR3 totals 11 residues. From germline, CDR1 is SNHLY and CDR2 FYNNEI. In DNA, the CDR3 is TGTGCCAGCTCGGGACAGGAAAAAGCTTTCTTT. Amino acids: CASSGQEKAFF.

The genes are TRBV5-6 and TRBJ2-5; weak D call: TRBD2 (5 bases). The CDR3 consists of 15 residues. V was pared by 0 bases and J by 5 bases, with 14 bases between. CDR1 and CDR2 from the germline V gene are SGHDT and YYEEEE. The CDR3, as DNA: TGTGCCAGCAGCTTGGTTCACCGGACTCGGGAGACCCAGTACTTC. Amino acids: CASSLVHRTRETQYF.

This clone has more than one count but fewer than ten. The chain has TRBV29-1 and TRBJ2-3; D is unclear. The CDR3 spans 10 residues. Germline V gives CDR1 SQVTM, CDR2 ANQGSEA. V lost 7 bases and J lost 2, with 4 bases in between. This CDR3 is CSDYTDTQYF. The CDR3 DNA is TGCAGCGATTACACAGATACGCAGTATTTT.

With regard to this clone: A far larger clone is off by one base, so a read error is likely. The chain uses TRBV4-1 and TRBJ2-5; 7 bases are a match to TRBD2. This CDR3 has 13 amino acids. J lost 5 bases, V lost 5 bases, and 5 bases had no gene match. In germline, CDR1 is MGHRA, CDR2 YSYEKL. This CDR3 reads CASSLGRGETQYF. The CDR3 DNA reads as TGCGCCAGCAGCTTAGGGCGGGGGGAGACCCAGTACTTC.

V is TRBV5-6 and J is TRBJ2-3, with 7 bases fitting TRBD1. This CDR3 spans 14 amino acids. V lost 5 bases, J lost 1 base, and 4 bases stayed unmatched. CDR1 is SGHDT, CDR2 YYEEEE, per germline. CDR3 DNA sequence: TGTGCCAGCAGATTCCAGGGGGGCACAGATACGCAGTATTTT. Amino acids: CASRFQGGTDTQYF.

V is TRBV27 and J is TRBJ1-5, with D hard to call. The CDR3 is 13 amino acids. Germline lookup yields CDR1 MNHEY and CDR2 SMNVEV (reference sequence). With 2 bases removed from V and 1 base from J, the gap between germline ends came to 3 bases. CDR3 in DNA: TGTGCCAGCAGTTTAACAAGCAATCAGCCCCAGCATTTT. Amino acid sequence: CASSLTSNQPQHF.

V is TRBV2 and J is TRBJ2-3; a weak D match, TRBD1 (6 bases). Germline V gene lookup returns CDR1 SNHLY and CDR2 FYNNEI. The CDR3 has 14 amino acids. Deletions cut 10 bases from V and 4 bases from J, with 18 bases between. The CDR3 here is CANANPQGPDTQYF. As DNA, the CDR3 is TGTGCCAACGCTAATCCACAGGGCCCAGATACGCAGTATTTT. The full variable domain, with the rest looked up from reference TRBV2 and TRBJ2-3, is EPEVTQTPSHQVTQMGQEVILRCVPISNHLYFYWYRQILGQKVEFLVSFYNNEISEKSEIFDDQFSVERPDGSNFTLKIRSTKLEDSAMYFCANANPQGPDTQYFGPGTRLTVL.

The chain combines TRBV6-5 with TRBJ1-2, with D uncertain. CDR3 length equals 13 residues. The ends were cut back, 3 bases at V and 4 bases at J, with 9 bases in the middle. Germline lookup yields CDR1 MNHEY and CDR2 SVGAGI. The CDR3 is CASSYSQFYGYTF. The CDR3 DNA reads TGTGCCAGCAGTTATTCCCAATTCTATGGCTACACCTTC.

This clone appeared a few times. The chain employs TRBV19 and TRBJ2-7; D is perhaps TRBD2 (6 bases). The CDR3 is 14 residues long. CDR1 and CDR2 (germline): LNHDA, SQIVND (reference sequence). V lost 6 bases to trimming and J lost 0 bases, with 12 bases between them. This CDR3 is CASSAGGSSYEQYF. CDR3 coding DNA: TGTGCCAGTAGCGCCGGGGGTAGCTCCTACGAGCAGTACTTC.

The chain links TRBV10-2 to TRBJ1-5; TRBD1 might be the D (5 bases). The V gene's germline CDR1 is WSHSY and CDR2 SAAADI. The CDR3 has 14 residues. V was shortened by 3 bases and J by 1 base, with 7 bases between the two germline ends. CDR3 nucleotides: TGCGCCAGCAGTGAAGGGGCAAGCAATCAGCCCCAGCATTTT. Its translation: CASSEGASNQPQHF.

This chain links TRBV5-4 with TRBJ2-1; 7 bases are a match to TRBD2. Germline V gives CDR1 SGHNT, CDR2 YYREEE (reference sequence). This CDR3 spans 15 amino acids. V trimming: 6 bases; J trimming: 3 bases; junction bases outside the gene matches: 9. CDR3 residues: CASTGGRGNYNEQFF. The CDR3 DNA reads TGTGCCAGCACCGGAGGGCGGGGGAACTACAATGAGCAGTTCTTC.

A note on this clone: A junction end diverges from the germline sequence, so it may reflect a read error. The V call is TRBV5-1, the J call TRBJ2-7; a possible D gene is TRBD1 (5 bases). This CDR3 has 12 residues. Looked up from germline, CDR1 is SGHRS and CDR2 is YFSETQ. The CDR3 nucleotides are TGCGCCAGCAGTTTGGGGCGGTACGAGCAGTACTTC. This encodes CASSLGRYEQYF. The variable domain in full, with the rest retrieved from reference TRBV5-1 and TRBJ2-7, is KAGVTQTPRYLIKTRGQQVTLSCSPISGHRSVSWYQQTPGQGLQFLFEYFSETQRNKGNFPGRFSGRQFSNSRSEMNVSTLELGDSALYLCASSLGRYEQYFGPGTRLTVT.

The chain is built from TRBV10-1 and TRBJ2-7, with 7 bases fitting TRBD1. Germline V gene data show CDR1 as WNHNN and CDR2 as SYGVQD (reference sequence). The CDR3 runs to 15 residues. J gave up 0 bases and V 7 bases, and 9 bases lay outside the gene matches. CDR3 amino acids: CASTLTGESSYEQYF. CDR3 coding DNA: TGCGCCAGCACCTTAACAGGGGAAAGCTCCTACGAGCAGTACTTC.

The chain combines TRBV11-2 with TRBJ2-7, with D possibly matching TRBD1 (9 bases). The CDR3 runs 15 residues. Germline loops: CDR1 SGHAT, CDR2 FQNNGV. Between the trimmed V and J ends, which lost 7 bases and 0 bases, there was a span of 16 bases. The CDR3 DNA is TGTGCCAGCACCGGGGGGGACAGGGCCTCCTACGAGCAGTACTTC. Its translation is CASTGGDRASYEQYF. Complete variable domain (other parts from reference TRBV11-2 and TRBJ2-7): EAGVAQSPRYKIIEKRQSVAFWCNPISGHATLYWYQQILGQGPKLLIQFQNNGVVDDSQLPKDRFSAERLKGVDSTLKIQPAKLEDSAVYLCASTGGDRASYEQYFGPGTRLTVT.